The 23 T cell receptor beta chains below all came from one sample that was sequenced in a study of blood T cell repertoires in COVID-19. The repertoire was sequenced with immunoSEQ multiplex PCR; TCRdb's copy has only in-frame clones and lacks some. The repertoire holds hundreds of thousands of clones, with around 90% as singletons. Sequencing was performed on peripheral blood. Receptors were obtained from a woman aged 30 to 39 with COVID-19, enrolled during active disease.

The chain joins TRBV7-2 to TRBJ2-6; weak D call: TRBD1 (6 bases). This CDR3 is built from 15 residues. Looked up from germline, CDR1 is SGHTA and CDR2 is FQGNSA. V lost 5 bases and J 0 bases, leaving 8 bases between the germline ends. CDR3 amino acids: CASSPRGSGANVLTF. DNA for the CDR3: TGTGCCAGCAGCCCCAGGGGCTCTGGGGCCAACGTCCTGACTTTC. Filled out from reference TRBV7-2 and TRBJ2-6, the complete variable domain reads GAGVSQSPSNKVTEKGKDVELRCDPISGHTALYWYRQSLGQGLEFLIYFQGNSAPDKSGLPSDRFSAERTGGSVSTLTIQRTQQEDSAVYLCASSPRGSGANVLTFGAGSRLTVL.

The rearrangement uses TRBV6-5 and TRBJ2-5, with D tentatively TRBD2 (6 bases). Looked up from germline, CDR1 is MNHEY and CDR2 is SVGAGI. V was trimmed by 0 bases and J by 9 bases, leaving 14 bases between them. This CDR3 comprises 14 residues. CDR3 nucleotides: TGTGCCAGCAGTTACTCAAGTACTCTAGCGCCCCAGTACTTC. Amino acids: CASSYSSTLAPQYF.

The chain has TRBV23-1 and TRBJ2-3; no definite D call. TRBV23-1 is sorted into the ORF group, with uncertain function. The CDR3 is 15 amino acids. Deletions cut 4 bases from V and 0 bases from J, with 11 bases between. The CDR3 protein is CASSRGPTSTDTQYF. The CDR3 bases are TGCGCCAGCAGTCGTGGGCCTACAAGCACAGATACGCAGTATTTT.

The rearrangement uses TRBV7-2 and TRBJ2-3; TRBD2 matches 8 bases. V gave up 5 bases and J gave up 5 bases; unmatched junction bases: 9. This CDR3 comprises 15 residues. The germline gives CDR1 SGHTA, CDR2 FQGNSA. The CDR3 loop is CASSQGWAGGDTQYF. As DNA, the CDR3 is TGTGCCAGCAGCCAAGGATGGGCGGGAGGAGATACGCAGTATTTT.

The chain uses TRBV5-4 and TRBJ1-2; 8 positions match TRBD1. This CDR3 region has 14 residues. Germline lookup yields CDR1 SGHNT and CDR2 YYREEE (reference sequence). Germline trimming cut 4 bases from V and 3 bases from J; bases unmatched to any gene: 5. For the CDR3, the DNA is TGTGCCAGCAGCAAGACAGGGGTGGACTATGGCTACACCTTC. This translates into CASSKTGVDYGYTF.

This clone was recorded once. The V and J genes are TRBV24-1 and TRBJ1-4; TRBD1 matches at 10 bases. Per the germline V gene, CDR1 is KGHDR and CDR2 is SFDVKD. V shed 9 bases and J 8 bases; nucleotides not matched to a gene: 17. The CDR3 runs to 17 residues. CDR3 sequence (DNA): TGTGCCACCTCCCCGGGACAGGGGCGTTTCGGTGGAGAAAAACTGTTTTTT. It codes for CATSPGQGRFGGEKLFF.

This clone was observed once. V gene TRBV29-1 combines with J gene TRBJ1-1; 8 bases align to TRBD1. Germline values: CDR1 SQVTM, CDR2 ANQGSEA. V shed 5 bases, J shed 0 bases, and the junction held 5 bases outside the gene matches. The CDR3 runs to 14 residues. The CDR3 nucleotides read TGCAGCGTTTTGGACAGGGCGGTGAACACTGAAGCTTTCTTT. This gives the protein CSVLDRAVNTEAFF.

The genes are TRBV6-6 and TRBJ1-1; the match to TRBD1 covers 11 bases. This CDR3 comprises 19 residues. Germline assignment: CDR1 MNHNY and CDR2 SVGAGI (reference sequence). After removal of 6 bases from V and 4 bases from J, the junction contained 19 bases not matched to a gene. Written as DNA, the CDR3 is TGTGCCAGCAGCTCTTACGGACAGGGGGCGCGGGGAGGTAGCACTGAAGCTTTCTTT. This sequence encodes CASSSYGQGARGGSTEAFF.

This clone was counted once. This sequence joins TRBV15 and TRBJ1-3, with 7 bases fitting TRBD1. The length of the CDR3 is 17 residues. Trimming at V came to 3 bases and at J to 0 bases, leaving 8 bases not matched to a gene. In germline, CDR1 is LNHNV, CDR2 YYDKDF (reference sequence). The CDR3 spells CATSSGPGQSSGNTIYF. DNA for the CDR3: TGTGCCACCAGCAGCGGGCCGGGACAGAGCTCTGGAAACACCATATATTTT.

V is TRBV19 and J is TRBJ1-5, with D perhaps TRBD1 (5 bases). CDR1 LNHDA and CDR2 SQIVND come from the germline V gene (reference sequence). The CDR3 length is 16 residues. V was cut by 2 bases and J by 0 bases, with 11 bases left in between. CDR3 in amino acids: CASSILRGNSNQPQHF. CDR3 coding DNA: TGTGCCAGTAGTATACTGCGGGGGAATAGCAATCAGCCCCAGCATTTT.

The chain carries TRBV7-9 and TRBJ1-2; 8 bases align to TRBD1. Germline V gives CDR1 SEHNR, CDR2 FQNEAQ (reference sequence). Trimming cost V 5 bases and J 2 bases; bases outside gene matches: 10. The CDR3 has 16 amino acids. CDR3 sequence: CASSTSLRTGNYGYTF. The CDR3 nucleotides are TGTGCCAGCAGCACCAGCCTAAGGACAGGGAACTATGGCTACACCTTC.

The rearrangement uses TRBV6-5 and TRBJ1-2; maybe TRBD1 (5 bases). CDR1 and CDR2 (germline): MNHEY, SVGAGI. V lost 6 bases to trimming and J lost 4 bases, with 18 bases between them. The CDR3 is 15 residues long. CDR3 residues: CASSLRAGIFYGYTF. CDR3 sequence (DNA): TGTGCCAGCAGCCTACGGGCAGGGATTTTCTATGGCTACACCTTC.

V and J are TRBV7-2 and TRBJ1-2; TRBD1 is a possible D gene (6 bases). This CDR3 contains 13 residues. V gave up 4 bases and J gave up 8 bases, with 14 bases separating them. CDR1 is SGHTA and CDR2 is FQGNSA in the germline V gene. The CDR3 spells CASSSQTGHGYTF. DNA for the CDR3: TGTGCCAGCAGCTCTCAAACAGGGCACGGCTACACCTTC.

The V and J genes are TRBV9 and TRBJ2-6, with D unresolved. Germline lookup yields CDR1 SGDLS and CDR2 YYNGEE. The CDR3 length is 12 residues. The V gene lost 3 bases and the J gene lost 7 bases, with 5 bases spanning the gap. The DNA for the CDR3 is TGTGCCAGCAGCGAACTTGCCAACGTCCTGACTTTC. It specifies CASSELANVLTF.

V gene TRBV11-2 combines with J gene TRBJ1-1; no clear D. Germline V gene sequence: CDR1 SGHAT, CDR2 FQNNGV. There are 14 residues in the CDR3. V was trimmed by 5 bases and J by 0 bases, leaving 10 bases between them. Here the CDR3 reads CASSPLSMNTEAFF. The CDR3 coding sequence is TGTGCCAGCAGCCCCCTTTCTATGAACACTGAAGCTTTCTTT. The whole variable domain, filled in from reference TRBV11-2 and TRBJ1-1, reads EAGVAQSPRYKIIEKRQSVAFWCNPISGHATLYWYQQILGQGPKLLIQFQNNGVVDDSQLPKDRFSAERLKGVDSTLKIQPAKLEDSAVYLCASSPLSMNTEAFFGQGTRLTVV.

The chain carries TRBV7-2 and TRBJ1-4; TRBD1 agrees at 7 bases. Germline assignment: CDR1 SGHTA and CDR2 FQGNSA. The CDR3 sequence is 15 residues long. The junction had 7 bases not matched to a gene; V was cut back by 1 base and J by 8 bases. The DNA for the CDR3 is TGTGCCAGCAGCTTAGGTACAGGGGATGGCGAAAAACTGTTTTTT. Translated: CASSLGTGDGEKLFF.

J is TRBJ1-5 and V is TRBV6-1; D might be TRBD1 (6 bases). This CDR3 contains 17 residues. The V end lost 3 bases, the J end lost 2 bases, and 17 bases lay between the germline ends. The germline gives CDR1 MNHNS, CDR2 SASEGT. CDR3 coding DNA: TGTGCCAGCAGTGAGGCCGGGGGGCGGGATGGCAATCAGCCCCAGCATTTT. Its protein is CASSEAGGRDGNQPQHF.

About this clone itself: The sample has other DNA sequences that encode this CDR3 too. The chain uses TRBV12-3 or TRBV12-4 and TRBJ2-2, with D unclear. CDR3 length: 13 residues. The V and J ends lost 5 bases and 0 bases respectively, with 4 bases between them. For the CDR3, the DNA is TGTGCCAGCAGTCCAACGAACACCGGGGAGCTGTTTTTT. As protein: CASSPTNTGELFF.

This clone was detected only a few times. The chain uses TRBV5-6 and TRBJ2-7; TRBD1 is a possible D gene (6 bases). There are 13 residues in the CDR3. Germline V gene lookup returns CDR1 SGHDT and CDR2 YYEEEE. The V gene lost 0 bases and the J gene lost 3 bases, with 7 bases spanning the gap. CDR3 in DNA: TGTGCCAGCAGCTTGGGGACAGACTACGAGCAGTACGTC. Protein product: CASSLGTDYEQYV.

The sample holds a few counts of this clone. The gene calls are TRBV5-6 and TRBJ2-7; the D gene is possibly TRBD1 (6 bases). The CDR3 spans 15 residues. CDR1 is SGHDT and CDR2 is YYEEEE in the germline V gene. Trimming pared 4 bases from V and 0 bases from J, leaving 14 bases between. CDR3 DNA: TGTGCCAGCAGCCCGACAGGAATTAACTCCTACGAGCAGTACTTC. Its translation is CASSPTGINSYEQYF.

The chain uses TRBV4-1 and TRBJ1-1; no reliable D call. There are 15 residues in the CDR3. The germline gives CDR1 MGHRA, CDR2 YSYEKL. The V and J ends lost 0 bases and 5 bases respectively, with 13 bases between them. CDR3 in DNA: TGCGCCAGCAGCCAAGAAACAACGGGGTGGACTGAAGCTTTCTTT. Translating it yields CASSQETTGWTEAFF.

This clone was detected only once. V gene TRBV30 combines with J gene TRBJ1-1, with D hard to call. The V gene lost 7 bases and the J gene lost 8 bases, with 14 bases spanning the gap. This CDR3 contains 11 residues. The germline V gene has CDR1 GTSNPN and CDR2 SVGIG (reference sequence). For the CDR3, the DNA is TGTGCCTCCTCTGAGGCACCCGAAGCTTTCTTT. Its translation is CASSEAPEAFF.

J is TRBJ1-2 and V is TRBV9, with TRBD1 as a possible D gene (5 bases). V was pared by 4 bases and J by 6 bases, with 19 bases between. Germline V gene data show CDR1 as SGDLS and CDR2 as YYNGEE. The CDR3 covers 15 residues. Here the CDR3 reads CASSLGAVIRDGYTF. The CDR3 nucleotides are TGTGCCAGCAGCCTTGGGGCAGTGATTCGCGATGGCTACACCTTC.